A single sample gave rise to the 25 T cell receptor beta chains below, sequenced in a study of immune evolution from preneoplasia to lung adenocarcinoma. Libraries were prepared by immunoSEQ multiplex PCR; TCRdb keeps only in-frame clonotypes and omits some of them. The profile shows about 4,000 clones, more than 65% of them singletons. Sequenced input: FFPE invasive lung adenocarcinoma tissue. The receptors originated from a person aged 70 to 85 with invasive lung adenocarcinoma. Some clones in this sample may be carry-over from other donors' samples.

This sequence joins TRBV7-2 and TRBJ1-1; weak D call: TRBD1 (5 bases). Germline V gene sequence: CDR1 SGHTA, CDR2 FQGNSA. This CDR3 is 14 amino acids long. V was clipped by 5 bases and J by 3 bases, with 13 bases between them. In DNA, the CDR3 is TGTGCCAGCAGCCCAGGGAGTGGGTACACTGAAGCTTTCTTT. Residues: CASSPGSGYTEAFF.

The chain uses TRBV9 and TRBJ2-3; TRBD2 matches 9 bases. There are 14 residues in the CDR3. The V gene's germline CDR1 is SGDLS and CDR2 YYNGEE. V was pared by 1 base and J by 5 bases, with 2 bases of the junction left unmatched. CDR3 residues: CASSVIAGVDTQYF. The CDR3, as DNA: TGTGCCAGCAGCGTAATAGCGGGAGTAGATACGCAGTATTTT.

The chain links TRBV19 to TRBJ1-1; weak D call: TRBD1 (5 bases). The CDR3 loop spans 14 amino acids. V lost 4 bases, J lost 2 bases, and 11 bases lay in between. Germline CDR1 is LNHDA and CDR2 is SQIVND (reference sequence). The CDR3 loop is CASSRRGGNTEAFF. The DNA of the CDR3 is TGTGCCAGTAGTAGGAGGGGTGGAAACACTGAAGCTTTCTTT.

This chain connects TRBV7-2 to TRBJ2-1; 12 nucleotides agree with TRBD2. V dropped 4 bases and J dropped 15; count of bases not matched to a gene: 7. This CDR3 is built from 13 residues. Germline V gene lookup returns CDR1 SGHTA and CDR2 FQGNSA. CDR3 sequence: CASSSGLAGSLFF. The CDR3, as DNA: TGTGCCAGCAGCTCAGGACTAGCGGGATCTCTGTTCTTC.

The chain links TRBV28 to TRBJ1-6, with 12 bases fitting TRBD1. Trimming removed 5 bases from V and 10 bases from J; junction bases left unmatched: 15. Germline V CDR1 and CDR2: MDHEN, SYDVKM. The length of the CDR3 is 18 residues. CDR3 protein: CASSLSPGQGASRSPLHF. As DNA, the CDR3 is TGTGCCAGCAGTCTCTCCCCGGGACAGGGGGCGTCGAGGTCACCCCTCCACTTT.

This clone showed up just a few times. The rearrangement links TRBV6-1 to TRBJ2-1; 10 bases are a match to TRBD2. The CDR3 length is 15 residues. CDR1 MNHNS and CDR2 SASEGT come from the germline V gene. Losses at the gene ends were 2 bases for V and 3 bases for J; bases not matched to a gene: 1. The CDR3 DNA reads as TGTGCCAGCAGTGAACTAGCGGGAGACTACAATGAGCAGTTCTTC. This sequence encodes CASSELAGDYNEQFF.

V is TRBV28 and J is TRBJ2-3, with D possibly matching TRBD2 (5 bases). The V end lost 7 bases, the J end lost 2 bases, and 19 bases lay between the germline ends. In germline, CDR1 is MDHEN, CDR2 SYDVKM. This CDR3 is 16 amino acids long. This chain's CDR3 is CASTLGRTPNTDTQYF. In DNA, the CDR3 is TGTGCCAGCACCCTAGGCCGGACTCCAAACACAGATACGCAGTATTTT. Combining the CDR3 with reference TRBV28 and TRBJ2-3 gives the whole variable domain DVKVTQSSRYLVKRTGEKVFLECVQDMDHENMFWYRQDPGLGLRLIYFSYDVKMKEKGDIPEGYSVSREKKERFSLILESASTNQTSMYLCASTLGRTPNTDTQYFGPGTRLTVL.

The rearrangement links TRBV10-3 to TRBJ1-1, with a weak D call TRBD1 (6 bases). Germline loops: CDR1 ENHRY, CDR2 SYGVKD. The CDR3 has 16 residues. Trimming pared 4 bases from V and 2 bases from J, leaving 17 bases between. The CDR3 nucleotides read TGTGCCATCAGTGGAGTTGGGGGCTGGCCCAACACTGAAGCTTTCTTT. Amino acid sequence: CAISGVGGWPNTEAFF.

In DNA form, the CDR3 reads TGTGCCAGCAGCTTAGGTCAGAACACCGGGGAGCTGTTTTTT. Amino acids: CASSLGQNTGELFF. The chain employs TRBV11-2 and TRBJ2-2; D call uncertain. Trimming pared 1 base from V and 1 base from J, leaving 4 bases between. Germline CDR1 is SGHAT and CDR2 is FQNNGV. CDR3 length: 14 residues.

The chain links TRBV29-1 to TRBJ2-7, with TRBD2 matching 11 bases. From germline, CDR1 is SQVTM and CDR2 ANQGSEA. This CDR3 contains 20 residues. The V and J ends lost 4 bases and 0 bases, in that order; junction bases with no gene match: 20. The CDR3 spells CSVVGGDVGLADSSSYEQYF. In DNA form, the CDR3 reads TGCAGCGTTGTTGGAGGAGACGTGGGACTAGCGGATTCGAGCTCCTACGAGCAGTACTTC.

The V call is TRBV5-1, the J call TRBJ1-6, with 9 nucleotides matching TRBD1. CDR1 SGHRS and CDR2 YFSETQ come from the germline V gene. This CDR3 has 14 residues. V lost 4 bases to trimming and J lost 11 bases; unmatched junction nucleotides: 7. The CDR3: CASSPGTGQTPLHF. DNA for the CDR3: TGCGCCAGCAGCCCCGGGACAGGGCAGACACCCCTCCACTTT.

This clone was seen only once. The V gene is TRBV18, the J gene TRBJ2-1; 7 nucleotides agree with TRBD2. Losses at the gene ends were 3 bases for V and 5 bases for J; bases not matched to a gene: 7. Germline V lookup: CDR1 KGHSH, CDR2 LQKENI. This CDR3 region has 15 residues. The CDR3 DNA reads TGTGCCAGCTCACCTAACAGCGGGGCTAACAATGAGCAGTTCTTC. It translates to CASSPNSGANNEQFF.

The CDR3 bases are TGTGCCAGCAGGGGGTTTGGACTAGCGCTAGGGGAGACCCAGTACTTC. Its protein is CASRGFGLALGETQYF. The chain couples TRBV2 to TRBJ2-5; TRBD2 matches at 9 bases. V gave up 6 bases and J gave up 5 bases; unmatched junction bases: 13. Germline values: CDR1 SNHLY, CDR2 FYNNEI. CDR3 length equals 16 residues.

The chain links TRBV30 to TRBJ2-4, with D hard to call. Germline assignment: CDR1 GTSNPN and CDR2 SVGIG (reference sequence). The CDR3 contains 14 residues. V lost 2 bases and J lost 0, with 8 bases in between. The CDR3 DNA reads TGTGCCTGGAGTAGCCCGGGAGCCAAAAACATTCAGTACTTC. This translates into CAWSSPGAKNIQYF. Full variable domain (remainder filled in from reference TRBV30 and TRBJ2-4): SQTIHQWPATLVQPVGSPLSLECTVEGTSNPNLYWYRQAAGRGLQLLFYSVGIGQISSEVPQNLSASRPQDRQFILSSKKLLLSDSGFYLCAWSSPGAKNIQYFGAGTRLSVL.

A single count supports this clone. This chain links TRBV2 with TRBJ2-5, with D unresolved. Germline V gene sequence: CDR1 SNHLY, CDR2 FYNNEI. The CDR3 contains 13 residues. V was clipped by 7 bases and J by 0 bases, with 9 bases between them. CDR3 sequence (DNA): TGTGCCAGCACCAGTTTGTACCAAGAGACCCAGTACTTC. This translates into CASTSLYQETQYF. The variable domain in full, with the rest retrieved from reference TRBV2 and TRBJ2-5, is EPEVTQTPSHQVTQMGQEVILRCVPISNHLYFYWYRQILGQKVEFLVSFYNNEISEKSEIFDDQFSVERPDGSNFTLKIRSTKLEDSAMYFCASTSLYQETQYFGPGTRLLVL.

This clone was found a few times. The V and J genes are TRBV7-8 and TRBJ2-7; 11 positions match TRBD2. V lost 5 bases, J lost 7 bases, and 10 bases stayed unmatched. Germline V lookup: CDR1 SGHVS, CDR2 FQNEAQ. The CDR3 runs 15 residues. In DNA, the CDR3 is TGTGCCAGCAGCCCCCGGACTAGCGGGTCCTTGGAGCAGTACTTC. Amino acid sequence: CASSPRTSGSLEQYF.

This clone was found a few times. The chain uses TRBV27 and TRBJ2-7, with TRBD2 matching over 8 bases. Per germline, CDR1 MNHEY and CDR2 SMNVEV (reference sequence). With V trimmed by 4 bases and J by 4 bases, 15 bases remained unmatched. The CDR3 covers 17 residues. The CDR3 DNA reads TGTGCCAGCAGTTCTGCGACTAGCGCCCTAAGGGAGTACGAGCAGTACTTC. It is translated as CASSSATSALREYEQYF.

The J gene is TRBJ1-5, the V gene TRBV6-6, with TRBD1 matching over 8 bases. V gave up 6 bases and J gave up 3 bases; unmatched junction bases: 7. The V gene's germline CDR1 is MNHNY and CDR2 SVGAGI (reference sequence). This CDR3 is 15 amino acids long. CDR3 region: CASRPSDRVNQPQHF. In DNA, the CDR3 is TGTGCCAGCAGACCCTCGGACAGGGTCAATCAGCCCCAGCATTTT.

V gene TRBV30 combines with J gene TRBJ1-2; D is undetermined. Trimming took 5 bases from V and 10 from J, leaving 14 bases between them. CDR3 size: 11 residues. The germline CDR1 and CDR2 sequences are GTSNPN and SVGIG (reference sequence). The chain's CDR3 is CAWGKVGDYTF. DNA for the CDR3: TGTGCCTGGGGAAAGGTTGGGGACTACACCTTC. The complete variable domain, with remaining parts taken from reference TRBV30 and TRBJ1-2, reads SQTIHQWPATLVQPVGSPLSLECTVEGTSNPNLYWYRQAAGRGLQLLFYSVGIGQISSEVPQNLSASRPQDRQFILSSKKLLLSDSGFYLCAWGKVGDYTFGSGTRLTVV.

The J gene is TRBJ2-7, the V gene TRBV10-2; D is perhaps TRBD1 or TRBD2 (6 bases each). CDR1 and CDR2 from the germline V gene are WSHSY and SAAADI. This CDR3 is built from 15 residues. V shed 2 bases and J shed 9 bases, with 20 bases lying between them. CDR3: CASSEVVGGTEGQYF. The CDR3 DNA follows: TGCGCCAGCAGTGAGGTGGTAGGGGGGACGGAGGGGCAGTACTTC.

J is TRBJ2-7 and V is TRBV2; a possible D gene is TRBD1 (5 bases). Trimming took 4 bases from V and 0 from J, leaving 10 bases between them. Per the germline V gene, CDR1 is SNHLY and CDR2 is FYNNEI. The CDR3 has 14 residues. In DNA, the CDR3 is TGTGCCAGCAGTGGGGGCTACAACTCCTACGAGCAGTACTTC. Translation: CASSGGYNSYEQYF.

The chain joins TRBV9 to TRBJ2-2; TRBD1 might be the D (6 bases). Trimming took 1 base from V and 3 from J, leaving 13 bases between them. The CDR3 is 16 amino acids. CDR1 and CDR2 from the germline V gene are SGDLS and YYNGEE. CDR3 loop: CASSVRSGDDTGELFF. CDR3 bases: TGTGCCAGCAGCGTAAGATCAGGGGATGACACCGGGGAGCTGTTTTTT.

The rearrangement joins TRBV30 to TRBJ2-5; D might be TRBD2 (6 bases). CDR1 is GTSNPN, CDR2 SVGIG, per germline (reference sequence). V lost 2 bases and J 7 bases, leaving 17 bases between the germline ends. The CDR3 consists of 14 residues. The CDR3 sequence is CAWSRDLKKGTQYF. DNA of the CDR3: TGTGCCTGGAGTCGGGACTTAAAAAAGGGGACCCAGTACTTC. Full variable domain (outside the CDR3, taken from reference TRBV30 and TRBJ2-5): SQTIHQWPATLVQPVGSPLSLECTVEGTSNPNLYWYRQAAGRGLQLLFYSVGIGQISSEVPQNLSASRPQDRQFILSSKKLLLSDSGFYLCAWSRDLKKGTQYFGPGTRLLVL.

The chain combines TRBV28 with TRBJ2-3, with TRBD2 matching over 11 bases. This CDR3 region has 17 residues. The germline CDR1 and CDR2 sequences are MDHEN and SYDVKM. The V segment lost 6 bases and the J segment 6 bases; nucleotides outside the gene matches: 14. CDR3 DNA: TGTGCCAGCAGCGCTATAGCGGGAGGGCCTCTGGAGGATACGCAGTATTTT. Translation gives CASSAIAGGPLEDTQYF. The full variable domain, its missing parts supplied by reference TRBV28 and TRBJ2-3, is DVKVTQSSRYLVKRTGEKVFLECVQDMDHENMFWYRQDPGLGLRLIYFSYDVKMKEKGDIPEGYSVSREKKERFSLILESASTNQTSMYLCASSAIAGGPLEDTQYFGPGTRLTVL.

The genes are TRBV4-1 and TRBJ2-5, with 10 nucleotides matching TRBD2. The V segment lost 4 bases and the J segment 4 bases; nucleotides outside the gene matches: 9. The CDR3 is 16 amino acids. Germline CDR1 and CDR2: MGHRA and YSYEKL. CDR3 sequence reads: CASSRDLAGAGETQYF. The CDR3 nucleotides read TGCGCCAGCAGCCGCGATCTAGCGGGAGCGGGAGAGACCCAGTACTTC.